These 8 T cell receptor beta chains originate from one sample sequenced in a study of OX40 agonist ivuxolimab in advanced cancers. Measured with immunoSEQ multiplex PCR; TCRdb has only the in-frame clones, and not every one. The sample carries some 100,000 clones, about nine tenths recorded once. Sequencing used CD4+ or CD8+ T cells sorted from blood, obtained in a trial of the OX40 agonist ivuxolimab. The receptors derive from an adult with an advanced solid tumor such as melanoma, head and neck, liver or kidney cancer.

V gene TRBV2 combines with J gene TRBJ1-4; D is undetermined. CDR1 is SNHLY, CDR2 FYNNEI, per germline. V lost 8 bases and J 11 bases, leaving 18 bases between the germline ends. This CDR3 region has 13 residues. CDR3 region: CASRLATTGKLFF. CDR3 DNA sequence: TGTGCCAGCCGGCTGGCAACTACGGGGAAACTGTTTTTT.

The chain combines TRBV5-1 with TRBJ2-5, with a possible D match to TRBD2 (7 bases). Deletions cut 2 bases from V and 6 bases from J, with 14 bases between. The CDR3 spans 14 residues. From germline, CDR1 is SGHRS and CDR2 YFSETQ. Here the CDR3 reads CASSFGGGAKTQYF. The CDR3 nucleotides read TGCGCCAGCAGCTTTGGGGGGGGCGCGAAGACCCAGTACTTC. Full variable domain (rest looked up from reference TRBV5-1 and TRBJ2-5): KAGVTQTPRYLIKTRGQQVTLSCSPISGHRSVSWYQQTPGQGLQFLFEYFSETQRNKGNFPGRFSGRQFSNSRSEMNVSTLELGDSALYLCASSFGGGAKTQYFGPGTRLLVL.

Concerning this clone itself: The junction differs from germline at one of its ends, possibly a read error. The chain combines TRBV4-2 with TRBJ2-5; 7 bases match TRBD1. This CDR3 spans 13 amino acids. From germline, CDR1 is LGHNA and CDR2 YNFKEQ. This CDR3 is CASSKDRADTQYF. The CDR3 nucleotides are TGTGCCAGCAGCAAAGACAGGGCTGACACCCAGTACTTC.

The CDR3, as DNA: TGTGCCAGCAGTTTGCTTAAGAGCTCCTACAATGAGCAGTTCTTC. It yields the protein CASSLLKSSYNEQFF. The chain combines TRBV27 with TRBJ2-1; no clear D. CDR1 is MNHEY and CDR2 is SMNVEV in the germline V gene (reference sequence). V shed 3 bases and J shed 0 bases, with 9 bases lying between them. CDR3 length: 15 amino acids.

This rearrangement joins TRBV6-5 to TRBJ2-3; D call uncertain. Germline V gene data show CDR1 as MNHEY and CDR2 as SVGAGI. V was shortened by 0 bases and J by 0 bases, with 4 bases between the two germline ends. There are 14 residues in the CDR3. The CDR3 coding sequence is TGTGCCAGCAGTTACTCGGCCAGCACAGATACGCAGTATTTT. Amino acid sequence: CASSYSASTDTQYF.

This chain links TRBV5-1 with TRBJ1-2; 10 bases match TRBD1. The CDR3 consists of 14 residues. In germline, CDR1 is SGHRS, CDR2 YFSETQ. V lost 4 bases and J lost 5; bases outside the gene matches: 5. CDR3 bases: TGCGCCAGCAGCACCGGACAGGGGGGGTATGGCTACACCTTC. As protein: CASSTGQGGYGYTF.

The chain's CDR3 is CASSVQLPPTDTQYF. CDR3 in DNA: TGTGCCAGCAGCGTCCAACTTCCACCCACAGATACGCAGTATTTT. V usage is TRBV9 and J usage is TRBJ2-3; D is ambiguous. V shed 2 bases and J shed 2 bases, with 12 bases lying between them. Per germline, CDR1 SGDLS and CDR2 YYNGEE. This CDR3 is 15 amino acids long.

Here the CDR3 reads CSVEGQAYEQYF. In nucleotides, the CDR3 is TGCAGCGTTGAGGGTCAGGCCTACGAGCAGTACTTC. The genes are TRBV29-1 and TRBJ2-7; no reliable D call. The CDR3 is made up of 12 amino acids. CDR1 SQVTM and CDR2 ANQGSEA come from the germline V gene. Between the trimmed V and J ends, which lost 3 bases and 2 bases, there was a span of 8 bases.